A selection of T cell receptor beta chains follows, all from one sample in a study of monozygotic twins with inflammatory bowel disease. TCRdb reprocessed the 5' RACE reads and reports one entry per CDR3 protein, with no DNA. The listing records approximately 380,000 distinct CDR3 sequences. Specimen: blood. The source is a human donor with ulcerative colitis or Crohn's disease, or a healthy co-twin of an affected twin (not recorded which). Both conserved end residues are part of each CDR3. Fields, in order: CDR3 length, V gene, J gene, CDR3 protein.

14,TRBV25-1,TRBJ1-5,CASSESGSNQPQHF
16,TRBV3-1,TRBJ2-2,CASSQDLGAITGELFF
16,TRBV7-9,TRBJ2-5,CASSSRLAGGEGTQYF
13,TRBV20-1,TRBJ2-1,CSAGQGANNEQFF
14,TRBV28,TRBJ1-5,CASRITGTIQPQHF
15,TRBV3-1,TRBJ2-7,CASSPRDRRSYEQYF
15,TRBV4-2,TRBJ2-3,CASSQVHFSTDTQYF
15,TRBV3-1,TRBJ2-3,CASSQVTGAGDTQYF
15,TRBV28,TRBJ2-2,CASSLPIGGTGELFF
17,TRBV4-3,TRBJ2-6,CASSQDTGNPGANVLTF
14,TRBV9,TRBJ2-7,CASSVTGYLTEQYF
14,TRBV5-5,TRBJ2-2,CASSLWVNTGELFF
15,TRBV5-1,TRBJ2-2,CASSLGQGAYGELFF
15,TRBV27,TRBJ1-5,CASSLRPGRVEPQHF
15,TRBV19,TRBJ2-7,CASTEGTRGHYEQYF
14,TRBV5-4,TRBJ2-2,CASSWGQDTGELFF
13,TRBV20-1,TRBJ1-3,CSAIQGARNTIYF
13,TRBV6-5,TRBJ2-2,CASSSRTEGELFF
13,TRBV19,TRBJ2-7,CASSIDVDSGQYF
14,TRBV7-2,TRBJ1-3,CASSPSPGGNTIYF
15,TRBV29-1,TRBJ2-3,CSVFNSGGSTDTQYF
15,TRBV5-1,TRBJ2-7,CASSARDGSAYEQYF
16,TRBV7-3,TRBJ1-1,CASSSGTGVSNTEAFF
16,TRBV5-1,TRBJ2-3,CASSLGLAGGTDTQYF
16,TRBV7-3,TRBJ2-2,CASSLRGTGNTGELFF
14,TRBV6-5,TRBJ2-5,CASSLGRYQETQYF
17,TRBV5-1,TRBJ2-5,CASSRSPGQGVQETQYF
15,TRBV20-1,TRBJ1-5,CSARTTGARNQPQHF
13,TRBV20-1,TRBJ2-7,CSASSQRAYEQYF
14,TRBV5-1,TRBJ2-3,CASSDVTSTDTQYF
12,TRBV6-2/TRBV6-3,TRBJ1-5,CASTPAGQGMHF
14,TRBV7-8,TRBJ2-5,CASTPFSSQETQYF
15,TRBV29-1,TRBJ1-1,CSVEPRDRKRSEAFF
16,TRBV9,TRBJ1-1,CASSSRDRGSNTEAFF
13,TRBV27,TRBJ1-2,CASSLRGNYGYTF
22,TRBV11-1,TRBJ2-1,CASSLASWEGGLSVSSYNEQFF
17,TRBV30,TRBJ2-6,CAWSVWSSITGANVLTF
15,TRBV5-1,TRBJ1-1,CASSSRTGGGTEAFF
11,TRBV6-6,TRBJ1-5,CASSENQPQHF
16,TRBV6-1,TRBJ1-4,CASSRGQAPRNEKLFF
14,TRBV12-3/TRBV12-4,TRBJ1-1,CASSYGQRNTEAFF
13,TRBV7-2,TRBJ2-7,CASSLDVSYEQYF
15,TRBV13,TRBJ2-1,CASDQRGGFANEQFF
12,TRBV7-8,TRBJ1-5,CASSDSYQPQHF
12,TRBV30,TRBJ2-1,CAWRRGGNEQFF
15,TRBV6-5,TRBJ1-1,CASSYSTGGRPEAFF
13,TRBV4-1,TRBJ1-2,CASSQAPIYGYTF
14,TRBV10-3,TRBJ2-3,CAIRTGLDGETQYF
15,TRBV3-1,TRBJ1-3,CASSQDPGSGNTIYF
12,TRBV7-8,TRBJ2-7,CASSSFVYEQYF
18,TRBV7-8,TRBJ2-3,CASSLAIGDPFGTDTQYF
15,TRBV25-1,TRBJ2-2,CASSDLTAGNGELFF
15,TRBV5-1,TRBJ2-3,CASSLRIGLEDTQYF
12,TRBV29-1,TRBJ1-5,CSVRDGNQPQHF
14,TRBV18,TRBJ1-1,CASSAGQKFSGAFF
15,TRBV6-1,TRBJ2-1,CASSRLAGAGNEQFF
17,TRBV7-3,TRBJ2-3,CASSLGYGTSGEDTQYF
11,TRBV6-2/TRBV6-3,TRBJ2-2,CASSYGRELFF
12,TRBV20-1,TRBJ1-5,CSVGGREGPQHF